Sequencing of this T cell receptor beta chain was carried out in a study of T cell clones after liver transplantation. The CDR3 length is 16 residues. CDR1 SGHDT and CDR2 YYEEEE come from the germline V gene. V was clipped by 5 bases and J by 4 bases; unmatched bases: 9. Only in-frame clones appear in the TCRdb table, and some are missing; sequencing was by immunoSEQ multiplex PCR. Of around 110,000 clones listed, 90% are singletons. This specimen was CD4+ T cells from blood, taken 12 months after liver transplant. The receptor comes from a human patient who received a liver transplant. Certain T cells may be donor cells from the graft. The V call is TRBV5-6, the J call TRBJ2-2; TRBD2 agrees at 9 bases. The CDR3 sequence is CASSETGTSFTGELFF. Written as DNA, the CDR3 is TGTGCCAGCAGTGAGACCGGGACTAGCTTCACCGGGGAGCTGTTTTTT.